These 23 T cell receptor beta chains came from one sample sequenced in a study of radiotherapy plus CTLA-4 blockade in lung cancer. Assay used: immunoSEQ multiplex PCR; TCRdb lists only in-frame clones, some missing. Of about 80,000 clones in the sample, less than 85% were seen once. Material: peripheral blood, obtained from a patient treated with radiotherapy plus ipilimumab. These TCRs come from a human donor with non-small cell lung cancer who had stable disease on radiotherapy plus ipilimumab.

The chain combines TRBV10-2 with TRBJ2-7; TRBD2 matches at 10 bases. Trimming removed 8 bases from V and 3 bases from J; junction bases left unmatched: 16. Per the germline V gene, CDR1 is WSHSY and CDR2 is SAAADI. This CDR3 contains 17 residues. The CDR3 DNA is TGCGCCAGCGGGGGCGCCAAGACTAGCGGGTATGACTACGAGCAGTACTTC. This encodes CASGGAKTSGYDYEQYF.

The chain joins TRBV5-1 to TRBJ2-7, with a possible D match to TRBD1 (5 bases). CDR3 length equals 14 residues. Germline CDR1 reads SGHRS; CDR2 reads YFSETQ. The V gene lost 3 bases and the J gene lost 3 bases, with 13 bases spanning the gap. The DNA for the CDR3 is TGCGCCAGCAGCTCGTTAACAGACAGCTACGAGCAGTACTTC. This translates into CASSSLTDSYEQYF.

V and J are TRBV5-8 and TRBJ1-2; 9 nucleotides agree with TRBD1. This CDR3 has 15 residues. V was clipped by 4 bases and J by 0 bases; unmatched bases: 4. Germline CDR1 reads SGHTS; CDR2 reads YDEGEE. The CDR3 spells CASSARDRANYGYTF. CDR3 bases: TGTGCCAGCAGCGCCCGGGACAGGGCTAACTATGGCTACACCTTC.

J is TRBJ1-1 and V is TRBV9; perhaps TRBD1 as D (5 bases). The ends were cut back, 0 bases at V and 0 bases at J, with 9 bases in the middle. The CDR3 consists of 15 residues. Germline values: CDR1 SGDLS, CDR2 YYNGEE. The CDR3 protein is CASSVEGAMNTEAFF. DNA for the CDR3: TGTGCCAGCAGCGTAGAAGGGGCTATGAACACTGAAGCTTTCTTT.

The J gene is TRBJ2-7, the V gene TRBV11-2, with a tentative D call TRBD1 (6 bases). With 1 base removed from V and 2 bases from J, the gap between germline ends came to 12 bases. CDR3 length equals 15 residues. Per the germline V gene, CDR1 is SGHAT and CDR2 is FQNNGV. CDR3 sequence: CASSLAGTRAYEQYF. The CDR3 coding sequence is TGTGCCAGCAGCTTAGCAGGGACAAGGGCCTACGAGCAGTACTTC.

This clone turned up a few times. The chain uses TRBV11-1 and TRBJ1-6; D not resolved. Germline CDR1 reads SGHAT; CDR2 reads FQDESV (reference sequence). The CDR3 has 14 residues. Trimming left V 1 base short and J 4 bases short, with 5 bases between. The CDR3 DNA sequence: TGTGCCAGCAGCTTAGGGGGATATAATTCACCCCTCCACTTT. This translates into CASSLGGYNSPLHF.

The chain links TRBV5-1 to TRBJ1-1, with no clear D. The CDR3 is 14 residues long. Per the germline V gene, CDR1 is SGHRS and CDR2 is YFSETQ. Deletions cut 0 bases from V and 4 bases from J, with 10 bases between. CDR3 amino acids: CASSLGAGVTEAFF. The DNA of the CDR3 is TGCGCCAGCAGCTTGGGGGCAGGCGTCACTGAAGCTTTCTTT.

This clone was detected only a few times. This sample also contains other DNA sequences that code for the same CDR3. This chain joins TRBV7-6 and TRBJ1-5; the D is unclear. V was trimmed by 4 bases and J by 4 bases, leaving 8 bases between them. The CDR3 runs to 13 residues. Germline CDR1 and CDR2: SGHVS and FNYEAQ. DNA of the CDR3: TGTGCCAGCAGCTCTCAGGAGAATCAGCCCCAGCATTTT. This codes for CASSSQENQPQHF. Looking up the rest from reference TRBV7-6 and TRBJ1-5 gives the full variable domain: GAGVSQSPRYKVTKRGQDVALRCDPISGHVSLYWYRQALGQGPEFLTYFNYEAQQDKSGLPNDRFSAERPEGSISTLTIQRTEQRDSAMYRCASSSQENQPQHFGDGTRLSIL.

The DNA of the CDR3 is TGTGCCAGCAGCAACCCCATGCTCATATGCACTGAAGCTTTCTTT. Translated, it gives CASSNPMLICTEAFF. This sequence joins TRBV21-1 and TRBJ1-1. TRBV21-1 is classified as a pseudogene. The CDR3 has 15 residues.

The rearrangement uses TRBV2 and TRBJ2-7; tentatively, D is TRBD1 (6 bases). There are 14 residues in the CDR3. Trimming took 2 bases from V and 2 from J, leaving 10 bases between them. Germline CDR1 SNHLY, CDR2 FYNNEI. CDR3 in amino acids: CASSETGKAYEQYF. The CDR3 coding sequence is TGTGCCAGCAGTGAAACAGGGAAGGCCTACGAGCAGTACTTC.

V usage is TRBV5-4 and J usage is TRBJ1-1; D gene unclear. This CDR3 is 15 amino acids long. Trimming pared 3 bases from V and 5 bases from J, leaving 17 bases between. Germline CDR1 reads SGHNT; CDR2 reads YYREEE (reference sequence). CDR3 coding DNA: TGTGCCAGCAGCTGGATGGGGAGACGGGCTACTGAAGCTTTCTTT. Amino acid sequence: CASSWMGRRATEAFF.

The rearrangement uses TRBV2 and TRBJ2-1; no clear D gene. Germline-derived CDR1 and CDR2 are SNHLY and FYNNEI. This CDR3 spans 14 amino acids. Between the trimmed V and J ends, which lost 5 bases and 6 bases, there was a span of 14 bases. The CDR3 region is CASSLTASFNEQFF. The CDR3 DNA sequence: TGTGCCAGCAGTCTAACAGCTAGTTTCAATGAGCAGTTCTTC.

The sample holds a few counts of this clone. Germline and junction disagree at one end, which may indicate a read error. The V gene is TRBV7-7, the J gene TRBJ2-5; D unresolved. Looked up from germline, CDR1 is SSHAT and CDR2 is FNYEAQ (reference sequence). CDR3 length: 13 amino acids. DNA for the CDR3: TGTGCTAGCAGCATTTCACGTCAAGAGACCCAGTACTTC. Translating it yields CASSISRQETQYF.

This chain joins TRBV30 and TRBJ2-5, with 7 bases matching TRBD2. The CDR3 has 13 amino acids. Germline CDR1 and CDR2: GTSNPN and SVGIG (reference sequence). V shed 7 bases, J shed 3 bases, and the junction held 8 bases outside the gene matches. The CDR3 nucleotides are TGTGCCTCCACGTGGGGGGGGGAAGAGACCCAGTACTTC. Its translation: CASTWGGEETQYF.

The chain has TRBV27 and TRBJ2-5; D call uncertain. The length of the CDR3 is 14 residues. V shed 1 base and J shed 5 bases, with 11 bases lying between them. Per the germline V gene, CDR1 is MNHEY and CDR2 is SMNVEV (reference sequence). Written as DNA, the CDR3 is TGTGCCAGCAGTTTATTGGGTGCCCGGGAGACCCAGTACTTC. The encoded protein is CASSLLGARETQYF.

This sequence joins TRBV21-1 and TRBJ1-2; the table's D call, TRBD1, was not checked against the DNA. TRBV21-1 is shown as a pseudogene. The CDR3 totals 15 residues. The CDR3 protein is CASSRRQQTNYGYTF. The CDR3 DNA reads as TGTGCCAGCAGCAGGCGACAGCAAACTAACTATGGCTACACCTTC.

The J gene is TRBJ1-2, the V gene TRBV19, with D possibly matching TRBD1 (6 bases). The CDR3 runs to 15 residues. Germline V CDR1 and CDR2: LNHDA, SQIVND (reference sequence). V lost 5 bases and J lost 2, with 15 bases in between. In DNA, the CDR3 is TGTGCCAGTAGTCAACAGAGGGGGGCAAACTATGGCTACACCTTC. It codes for CASSQQRGANYGYTF. The full variable domain, its missing parts supplied by reference TRBV19 and TRBJ1-2, is DGGITQSPKYLFRKEGQNVTLSCEQNLNHDAMYWYRQDPGQGLRLIYYSQIVNDFQKGDIAEGYSVSREKKESFPLTVTSAQKNPTAFYLCASSQQRGANYGYTFGSGTRLTVV.

The chain uses TRBV30 and TRBJ2-7; D is unresolved. Germline loops: CDR1 GTSNPN, CDR2 SVGIG (reference sequence). The V and J ends lost 0 bases and 0 bases respectively, with 12 bases between them. This CDR3 region has 15 residues. The DNA for the CDR3 is TGTGCCTGGAGTGTAAGGGCCAGCGTCTCCTACGAGCAGTACTTC. Its protein is CAWSVRASVSYEQYF.

The table lists this clone with a count of one. The rearrangement uses TRBV29-1 and TRBJ2-5; D perhaps matches TRBD1 (6 bases). The germline V gene encodes CDR1 SQVTM and CDR2 ANQGSEA. The CDR3 is 12 residues long. The germline V and J ends were trimmed by 7 bases and 5 bases, with 14 bases remaining between them. The CDR3 coding sequence is TGCAGCGCCCAGACAGGACCTGAGACCCAGTACTTC. Its translation: CSAQTGPETQYF.

In its sample, this clone was seen once. This chain joins TRBV5-1 and TRBJ2-2; 7 nucleotides match TRBD1. V lost 4 bases to trimming and J lost 5 bases; unmatched junction nucleotides: 5. CDR3 length equals 14 residues. The V gene's germline CDR1 is SGHRS and CDR2 YFSETQ. Written as DNA, the CDR3 is TGCGCCAGCAGCCCGGGACAGATGACCGGGGAGCTGTTTTTT. It yields the protein CASSPGQMTGELFF. Looking up the rest from reference TRBV5-1 and TRBJ2-2 gives the full variable domain: KAGVTQTPRYLIKTRGQQVTLSCSPISGHRSVSWYQQTPGQGLQFLFEYFSETQRNKGNFPGRFSGRQFSNSRSEMNVSTLELGDSALYLCASSPGQMTGELFFGEGSRLTVL.

The chain has TRBV19 and TRBJ1-2; 7 bases are shared with TRBD1. The germline CDR1 and CDR2 sequences are LNHDA and SQIVND (reference sequence). Trimming cost V 5 bases and J 4 bases; bases outside gene matches: 10. This CDR3 has 15 residues. The DNA for the CDR3 is TGTGCCAGTAGTTCCACGACAGGGCTCGGCTATGGCTACACCTTC. Translation gives CASSSTTGLGYGYTF.

The chain is built from TRBV5-1 and TRBJ2-7; 8 nucleotides agree with TRBD1. Trimming at V came to 4 bases and at J to 1 base, leaving 7 bases not matched to a gene. CDR1 SGHRS and CDR2 YFSETQ come from the germline V gene. There are 15 residues in the CDR3. CDR3 nucleotides: TGCGCCAGCAGCGCCTCCGGGACAGGATCCTACGAGCAGTACTTC. This translates into CASSASGTGSYEQYF.

This chain connects TRBV6-1 to TRBJ2-3, with D possibly being TRBD2 (5 bases). The CDR3 spans 15 residues. Germline CDR1 reads MNHNS; CDR2 reads SASEGT. The V end lost 10 bases, the J end lost 0 bases, and 17 bases lay between the germline ends. The CDR3 is CATLKDRGSTDTQYF. The DNA of the CDR3 is TGTGCCACCCTCAAGGATCGAGGGAGCACAGATACGCAGTATTTT.